This T cell receptor (beta chain) was identified in a study of glioma-infiltrating T cells after dendritic cell vaccination. Across the whole study: Dendritic cell vaccination trial patients had either newly diagnosed or recurrent glioblastoma. Dendritic cell vaccine was injected intradermally three times, biweekly.

Trimming removed 4 bases from V and 2 bases from J; junction bases left unmatched: 6. Germline-derived CDR1 and CDR2 are MDHEN and SYDVKM. The CDR3 consists of 15 residues. TCRdb keeps only in-frame clones here, not all; method: immunoSEQ multiplex PCR. The sample lists around 100,000 clones, 81% occurring once. The chain employs TRBV28 and TRBJ2-7; 9 positions match TRBD1. This TCR derives from a human donor with glioblastoma. Sequencing used blood, obtained before dendritic cell vaccination. The CDR3 reads CASSSRTGVTYEQYF. DNA for the CDR3: TGTGCCAGCAGTTCACGGACAGGGGTTACCTACGAGCAGTACTTC.